This TCR beta chain was captured by sequencing in a study of identical twins. Whole-study findings and limits: Clonotypes of the beta chain that were abundant in cord blood carried fewer insertions (memory repertoires showed none). Out-of-frame alpha sequences common to twins were enriched for low generation probability.

TCRdb re-called the 5' RACE reads with MiXCR, one entry per CDR3 protein. The table has 450,000 or so distinct CDR3 sequences, approximately 15% seen once; the top ten hold about 0.52%. In the case of this clonotype: What it recognizes is unknown.

The sample also formed part of further work on yellow fever vaccine responses in identical twins.

The source material was CD4+ T cells sorted from blood. The TCR originated in a woman under 30 in good health.

CDR3 DNA: TGTGCCAGCAGCGTAGGCGGGACAGGGGGGGAGACCCAGTACTTC. It is translated as CASSVGGTGGETQYF. This chain links TRBV9 with TRBJ2-5; TRBD1 aligns across 11 bases. V shed 0 bases and J 5 bases; nucleotides not matched to a gene: 3. This CDR3 is built from 15 residues. CDR1 and CDR2 (germline): SGDLS, YYNGEE. The variable domain in full, with the rest retrieved from reference TRBV9 and TRBJ2-5, is DSGVTQTPKHLITATGQRVTLRCSPRSGDLSVYWYQQSLDQGLQFLIQYYNGEERAKGNILERFSAQQFPDLHSELNLSSLELGDSALYFCASSVGGTGGETQYFGPGTRLLVL.